These T cell receptor beta chains were read from a single sample in a study of T cell repertoires in cytomegalovirus infection. TCRdb ran MiXCR on the reads and lists one entry per CDR3 protein. The sample contains roughly 500,000 distinct CDR3 sequences, 30% to 40% of which appear only once. No antigen is known for these receptors. The material sequenced was cultured PBMCs, taken from culture after CMV antigen stimulation. The receptors stem from a human donor in good health (CMV status not recorded). Some clones in this sample may be carry-over from other donors' samples. Both conserved end residues are part of each CDR3. Fields, in order: clone size, D gene, V gene, J gene, CDR3 protein, CDR3 DNA. D genes are given only for firm matches. The size field is filled for only some rows; it gives once, few, many or a size class.

>few|TRBD2|TRBV11-2|TRBJ2-1
CASRGTTYNEQFF
TGTGCCAGCAGGGGGACTACTTACAATGAGCAGTTCTTC
>NA|TRBD2|TRBV27|TRBJ2-7
CASTKIAGGNSYEQYF
TGTGCCAGCACCAAAATAGCGGGAGGGAACTCCTACGAGCAGTACTTC
>few|NA|TRBV6-2/TRBV6-3|TRBJ2-3
CASSYGDREGGDTQYF
TGTGCCAGCAGTTACGGGGACCGGGAAGGAGGAGATACGCAGTATTTT
>NA|NA|TRBV7-2|TRBJ1-3
CASSLDDGVDTIYF
TGTGCCAGCAGCTTAGATGATGGCGTTGACACCATATATTTT
>NA|TRBD2|TRBV4-3|TRBJ2-1
CASSQGTSGRGEQFF
TGCGCCAGCAGCCAAGGCACTAGCGGGCGCGGTGAGCAGTTCTTC
>NA|NA|TRBV27|TRBJ2-3
CASNPTPRGVTDTQYF
TGTGCCAGCAACCCTACCCCCAGGGGTGTCACGGATACGCAGTATTTT
>few|NA|TRBV6-1|TRBJ2-4
CASSEVGIILAKNIQYF
TGTGCCAGCAGTGAAGTGGGTATCATTCTAGCCAAAAACATTCAGTACTTC
>many|NA|TRBV7-2|TRBJ1-1
CASSLARREAFF
TGTGCCAGCAGCTTAGCGAGGCGTGAAGCTTTCTTT
>NA|TRBD1|TRBV11-2|TRBJ1-1
CASSQLWDRGLNTEAFF
TGTGCCAGCAGCCAACTGTGGGACAGGGGACTGAACACTGAAGCTTTCTTT
>NA|TRBD1|TRBV6-2/TRBV6-3|TRBJ1-2
CASRAGGTANGYTF
TGTGCCAGCAGAGCCGGAGGGACAGCAAATGGCTACACCTTC
>NA|TRBD1|TRBV7-9|TRBJ1-2
CASSFLEIRDRGPNYGYTF
TGTGCCAGCAGCTTTTTGGAGATCCGGGACAGGGGCCCTAACTATGGCTACACCTTC
>NA|NA|TRBV27|TRBJ1-1
CASSLWGSGTEAFF
TGTGCCAGCAGTTTATGGGGCAGCGGAACTGAAGCTTTCTTT
>many|NA|TRBV7-2|TRBJ1-1
CATTEAFF
TGTGCCACAACTGAAGCTTTCTTT
>NA|NA|TRBV28|TRBJ1-1
CASSVSRDAGWYTEAFF
TGTGCCAGCAGTGTTAGCCGGGACGCGGGGTGGTACACTGAAGCTTTCTTT
>NA|TRBD2|TRBV28|TRBJ2-3
CASRTLAGELTDTQYF
TGTGCCAGCAGAACTCTAGCGGGAGAGCTCACAGATACGCAGTATTTT
>NA|TRBD2|TRBV5-5|TRBJ2-1
CASSFPAASGIYEQFF
TGTGCCAGCAGCTTTCCCGCGGCTAGCGGGATCTATGAGCAGTTCTTC
>NA|NA|TRBV11-2|TRBJ2-4
CASSLDWDQYF
TGTGCCAGCAGTCTGGACTGGGATCAGTACTTC
>NA|NA|TRBV5-6|TRBJ1-1
CASSLGRQANTEAFF
TGTGCCAGCAGCTTGGGTCGACAGGCGAACACTGAAGCTTTCTTT
>NA|NA|TRBV20-1|TRBJ2-1
CSAFDRKRLNEQFF
TGCAGTGCTTTCGACCGCAAGCGGCTTAATGAGCAGTTCTTC
>NA|NA|TRBV4-1|TRBJ1-1
CASSQTVGMNTEAFF
TGTGCCAGCAGCCAGACAGTTGGCATGAACACTGAAGCTTTCTTT
>few|TRBD1|TRBV27|TRBJ1-2
CASSSPGQGRGGYTF
TGTGCCAGCAGCTCACCGGGACAGGGGAGGGGTGGCTACACCTTC
>NA|TRBD2|TRBV27|TRBJ2-3
CASKGREGRRTQYF
TGTGCCAGCAAAGGGCGGGAGGGCCGGAGGACGCAGTATTTT
>NA|NA|TRBV4-3|TRBJ1-4
CASSHSSALGDEKLFF
TGCGCCAGCAGCCATTCGTCAGCTCTGGGAGATGAAAAACTGTTTTTT
>few|TRBD1|TRBV7-3|TRBJ2-7
CASSRIGPGTGVPYEQYF
TGTGCCAGCAGCCGGATTGGCCCCGGGACAGGGGTCCCCTACGAGCAGTACTTC
>few|TRBD1|TRBV4-1|TRBJ2-7
CASSLDRGQGEQYF
TGCGCCAGCAGCCTCGACAGGGGGCAAGGAGAGCAGTACTTC
>NA|NA|TRBV12-5|TRBJ2-3
CASGGITDTQYF
TGTGCTAGTGGTGGCATCACAGATACGCAGTATTTT
>NA|NA|TRBV2|TRBJ1-5
CASSQMPQPQHF
TGTGCCAGCAGTCAAATGCCCCAGCCCCAGCATTTT
>few|TRBD2|TRBV27|TRBJ2-1
CASKGLAGGLYNEQFF
TGTGCCAGCAAGGGACTAGCGGGAGGCCTGTACAATGAGCAGTTCTTC
>NA|NA|TRBV4-3|TRBJ1-2
CASSQDRVGYGYTF
TGCGCCAGCAGCCAAGATAGGGTGGGGTATGGTTACACCTTC
>NA|NA|TRBV4-1|TRBJ2-3
CASSQESPRPTQYF
TGCGCCAGCAGCCAAGAATCCCCACGGCCTACGCAGTATTTT
>few|NA|TRBV6-6|TRBJ1-3
CASSYITRASGNTIYF
TGTGCCAGCAGCTACATAACACGAGCCTCTGGAAACACCATATATTTT
>few|TRBD2|TRBV4-3|TRBJ2-3
CASSQDPSGSRLDTQYF
TGCGCCAGCAGCCAAGATCCTAGCGGGAGCCGCCTAGATACGCAGTATTTT
>NA|TRBD2|TRBV15|TRBJ2-1
CATSRDPQGGIGQFF
TGTGCCACCAGCAGAGATCCGCAGGGAGGGATTGGTCAGTTCTTC
>few|TRBD1|TRBV6-1|TRBJ2-1
CASSEQGVDSYYNEQFF
TGTGCCAGCAGTGAGCAGGGGGTCGATAGTTACTACAATGAGCAGTTCTTC
>few|TRBD2|TRBV7-2|TRBJ2-7
CASSTSGTSFDEQYF
TGTGCCAGCAGCACTTCGGGGACTAGTTTTGACGAGCAGTACTTC
>few|NA|TRBV7-9|TRBJ2-1
CASRQGVLSYNEQFF
TGTGCCAGCAGACAAGGGGTGTTATCCTACAATGAGCAGTTCTTC
>NA|NA|TRBV11-3|TRBJ1-1
CAGSEGYGTEAFF
TGTGCCGGCTCGGAGGGCTACGGCACTGAAGCTTTCTTT
>few|NA|TRBV7-2|TRBJ1-1
CASSLINMNTEAFF
TGTGCCAGCAGCTTAATAAACATGAACACTGAAGCTTTCTTT
>NA|NA|TRBV12-3/TRBV12-4|TRBJ2-1
CASRKGGPNEQFF
TGTGCCAGCAGAAAAGGGGGGCCCAATGAGCAGTTCTTC
>NA|NA|TRBV10-3|TRBJ2-7
CAISDISYEQYF
TGTGCCATCAGTGACATCTCCTACGAGCAGTACTTC
>few|TRBD1|TRBV7-3|TRBJ1-2
CASGEPKTGRSGYTF
TGTGCCAGCGGAGAACCGAAGACAGGGAGGAGTGGCTACACCTTC
>NA|TRBD2|TRBV4-3|TRBJ2-1
CASSQDIAGGPGYNEQFF
TGCGCCAGCAGCCAAGATATAGCGGGAGGGCCGGGATACAATGAGCAGTTCTTC
>NA|NA|TRBV14|TRBJ2-2
CASSREIGELFF
TGTGCCAGCAGCCGAGAAATCGGGGAGCTGTTTTTT
>few|NA|TRBV7-9|TRBJ1-2
CASSVGQGGYTF
TGTGCCAGCAGCGTTGGGCAGGGTGGCTACACCTTC
>NA|NA|TRBV6-5|TRBJ2-5
CASRGIGQETQYF
TGTGCCAGCAGGGGGATTGGGCAAGAGACCCAGTACTTC
>NA|NA|TRBV6-2/TRBV6-3|TRBJ2-1
CASSYRMSHEQFF
TGTGCCAGCAGTTACCGGATGAGCCATGAGCAGTTCTTC
>few|TRBD1|TRBV7-9|TRBJ1-5
CASSRQGAQPQHF
TGTGCCAGCAGTCGACAGGGGGCTCAGCCCCAGCATTTT
>few|NA|TRBV27|TRBJ2-1
CASSALGFNNEQFF
TGTGCCAGCAGTGCTCTAGGGTTCAACAATGAGCAGTTCTTC
>NA|NA|TRBV7-4|TRBJ2-3
CAGSVGGDTQYF
TGTGCTGGCTCCGTTGGGGGGGATACGCAGTATTTT
>NA|TRBD1|TRBV27|TRBJ1-5
CASSSQGAWQPQHF
TGTGCCAGCAGTTCACAGGGGGCTTGGCAGCCCCAGCATTTT
>once|NA|TRBV6-2/TRBV6-3|TRBJ2-3
CASNLPTDTQYF
TGTGCCAGCAATCTACCGACAGATACGCAGTATTTT
>NA|TRBD2|TRBV19|TRBJ2-3
CASRHSGTSGRLDTQYF
TGTGCCAGTAGACATTCCGGGACTAGCGGGAGGCTGGATACGCAGTATTTT
>NA|TRBD2|TRBV19|TRBJ2-1
CASSIAPSGYNEQFF
TGTGCCAGTAGTATAGCCCCTAGCGGTTACAATGAGCAGTTCTTC
>NA|TRBD2|TRBV11-2|TRBJ2-3
CASSLVSGGSRDTQYF
TGTGCCAGCAGCTTAGTTTCTGGCGGGAGCCGAGATACGCAGTATTTT